The T cell receptor beta chain described here comes from a study of shared clonotypes between healthy human individuals. Deep was the level at which the assay was run. Assay: immunoSEQ multiplex PCR; the TCRdb copy retains only in-frame clones and omits some. The sample lists 550,000 to 800,000 clones, around 72% occurring once. This CDR3 contains 14 residues. In germline, CDR1 is MDHEN, CDR2 SYDVKM. The trim removed 7 bases at V and 3 bases at J, leaving 7 bases unmatched. Findings and caveats of the study: In four donors, approximately 5% of naive CD4 clonotypes appeared in common. Estimated clonotype richness was generally higher in naive than memory subsets. The authors expected sequencing depth to affect clonotype sharing among donors.

A note on this clone: As yet, its antigen is unknown.

Sequenced: memory CD4+ T cells sorted from blood. Subset reported: CD45RA-negative fraction. This sequence originates from a woman aged 30 to 39 in good health. V is TRBV28 and J is TRBJ1-1, with 8 bases fitting TRBD1. DNA of the CDR3: TGTGCCAGCATAACAGGGGGTGAGTACACTGAAGCTTTCTTT. It translates to CASITGGEYTEAFF.